This T cell receptor (beta chain) was captured by sequencing in a study of low-dose radiotherapy and immunotherapy resistance in tumors (dated 2022 in TCRdb). For the study in its entirety: Patients in Cohort 1 were given 0.5 Gy per fraction every 2 weeks, and the prescribed total PTV dose was 6.5 Gy. Eight patients were included in the translational analysis, namely three from the first dose cohort plus the first five from the second dose cohort. Patients were given nivolumab as a 240 mg flat dose every two weeks and ipilimumab at 1 mg/kg every six weeks, with both drugs delivered intravenously. Randomization of trial participants into treatment groups was not performed. For Cohort 2, the dose was 1 Gy per fraction given every two weeks, adding up to 13 Gy in total across 26 weeks. Starting on cycle 1 day 1, patients took 300 mg of aspirin by mouth once daily for four cycles. Cyclophosphamide 200 mg/m2 was given intravenously every two weeks, one day before each radiation and immunotherapy administration.

For sequencing, an Illumina HiSeq 2500 was employed. First-strand cDNA was synthesized using Superscript III and a set of TRAV- and TRBV-specific primers, so that both TCRalpha and TCRbeta chains were covered. A roughly 21-cycle PCR with Phusion amplified the TCRs, pairing a constant-region primer with the adapter that was attached to the V primers. Isolated mRNA was amplified with the MessageAmp II aRNA Amplification Kit, using a roughly 15-hour in vitro transcription at 37°C. The Dynabeads mRNA DIRECT Purification Kit was used to isolate mRNA for TCR sequencing. Indexed Illumina adapters were added in a second Phusion PCR of about 26 cycles, and the PCR products were purified with AMPure XP beads. The study's processing was this. Custom Perl scripts pooled TCR sequences encoding the same protein, removed out-of-frame sequences and computed each clonotype's abundance. The analysis excluded TCR sequences that were supported by just one read. Among the metrics used to describe the repertoires were Shannon entropy, Gini index, clonality, richness, and the frequency of TCRs shared between repertoires. TCRdb reprocessing: public reads trimmed at Q25 with fastp, clones called with MiXCR, in-frame beta chains kept. Rows are combined by CDR3 protein, so each entry shows the most common genes and DNA. These V and J calls are TCRdb output, not the study's own analysis. Across this sample there are about 44,000 distinct CDR3 sequences, with about 25% seen only once. Of the sample, roughly a tenth is held by the ten largest clones.

The time point label, as the study defines it: after trial treatment. The treatment or condition label on this specimen signifies: LDRT plus nivolumab, ipilimumab, low-dose cyclophosphamide and aspirin (RACIN trial). Donors were enrolled in RACIN, a single-arm phase I dose-escalation trial combining nivolumab, ipilimumab, aspirin, low-dose cyclophosphamide and low-dose radiotherapy. Patients with advanced, TIL-negative solid tumors were considered eligible. This clonotype was picked up one time. What this receptor recognizes is not known. Base qualities were left out, and no much larger clone turns up one base away. Just one read gives weak support. CDR1 MRHNA and CDR2 SNTAGT are derived from the germline V gene. The CDR3, cysteine through phenylalanine, is 15 amino acids long. Only the CDR3 DNA is retained, 45 bases long and in frame from the first base. The germline ends are 9 bases apart after V is trimmed by 3 bases and J by 0 bases.

The TCR originated in a male donor with prostate cancer. The sequence links TRBV6-4 to TRBJ2-4; tentative D gene TRBD1, with 6 bases matching. Sequences were derived from PBMCs, sampled after low-dose radiotherapy plus immunotherapy. The DNA is TGTGCCAGCAGTGAGGACAGTTTAGCCAAAAACATTCAGTACTTC. Its amino acids are CASSEDSLAKNIQYF.